The rows below give T cell receptor beta chains drawn from one sample of a study of shared clonotypes between healthy human individuals. The assay was immunoSEQ multiplex PCR, and TCRdb's table has in-frame clones only and misses some. The sample comprises millions of clones, roughly 92% of which are singletons, and around 0.15% rests with the top ten. The sequencing sample was made of naive CD4+ T cells sorted from blood. The receptors originated from a man aged 18 to 29 in good health. CDR3s include the opening cysteine and the closing phenylalanine or tryptophan. A D gene is named only where the DNA matches it firmly. The size of a clone is reported for some rows only, either as once, few or many, or as a class for expanded clones.

J,size,V,D,CDR3,DNA
TRBJ1-1,-,TRBV25-1,-,CASSANRDEWNTEAFF,TGTGCCAGCAGTGCAAACCGGGACGAATGGAACACTGAAGCTTTCTTT
TRBJ1-1,-,TRBV5-1,-,CASSLEKGTEAFF,TGCGCCAGCAGCTTGGAAAAGGGCACTGAAGCTTTCTTT
TRBJ2-3,-,TRBV25-1,TRBD2,CASSEFWTSGTDTQYF,TGTGCCAGCAGTGAATTCTGGACTAGCGGCACAGATACGCAGTATTTT
TRBJ2-1,-,TRBV27,-,CASSFVPQGGLNEQFF,TGTGCCAGCAGTTTTGTCCCTCAGGGGGGTCTCAATGAGCAGTTCTTC
TRBJ1-6,-,TRBV27,TRBD1,CASSFERTGANNSPLHF,TGTGCCAGCAGTTTTGAAAGAACAGGGGCGAATAATTCACCCCTCCACTTT
TRBJ1-5,once,TRBV28,TRBD1,CASSRTGGASNQPQHF,TGTGCCAGCAGTCGGACAGGGGGCGCGAGCAATCAGCCCCAGCATTTT
TRBJ2-3,-,TRBV4-1,-,CASSQGDNRDTQYF,TGCGCCAGCAGCCAAGGAGATAATAGGGATACGCAGTATTTT
TRBJ2-5,-,TRBV25-1,TRBD2,CASSEFTGGQETQYF,TGTGCCAGCAGTGAATTTACGGGAGGACAAGAGACCCAGTACTTC
TRBJ2-7,-,TRBV6-1,-,CASSSYAGLYEQYF,TGTGCCAGCAGTAGCTATGCCGGACTCTACGAGCAGTACTTC
TRBJ2-2,-,TRBV7-3,-,CASSLTLTKPNTGELFF,TGTGCCAGCAGCTTAACGTTGACTAAACCGAACACCGGGGAGCTGTTTTTT
TRBJ2-2,-,TRBV10-3,TRBD2,CAISVTSGNTGELFF,TGTGCCATCAGTGTGACTAGCGGGAACACCGGGGAGCTGTTTTTT
TRBJ1-2,-,TRBV18,-,CASSTEKNYGYTF,TGTGCCAGCTCGACGGAGAAAAACTATGGCTACACCTTC
TRBJ2-3,-,TRBV19,TRBD2,CASRGGGRDTQYF,TGTGCCAGTAGGGGCGGGGGGCGAGATACGCAGTATTTT
TRBJ2-1,-,TRBV4-3,-,CASSQRIDLDYNEQFF,TGCGCCAGCAGCCAAAGAATCGATTTGGACTACAATGAGCAGTTCTTC
TRBJ1-2,-,TRBV18,-,CASSPLRTVYGYTF,TGTGCCAGCTCACCACTTAGGACAGTATATGGCTACACCTTC
TRBJ1-2,-,TRBV10-3,-,CAIEEGSSYGYTF,TGTGCCATCGAGGAGGGGAGCTCCTATGGCTACACCTTC
TRBJ1-2,-,TRBV6-5,-,CASSRTAGYGYTF,TGTGCCAGCAGTCGGACAGCCGGGTATGGCTACACCTTC
TRBJ2-7,-,TRBV7-2,-,CASRFALPYEQYF,TGTGCCAGCAGGTTCGCTCTCCCTTACGAGCAGTACTTC
TRBJ2-7,-,TRBV2,-,CASTGQTYEQYF,TGTGCCAGTACGGGACAAACCTACGAGCAGTACTTC
TRBJ2-2,-,TRBV5-1,-,CASSLRAGDTGELFF,TGCGCCAGCAGCTTGCGGGCAGGGGACACCGGGGAGCTGTTTTTT
TRBJ2-3,-,TRBV5-1,TRBD1,CASRGTGWSADTQYF,TGCGCCAGCAGGGGGACAGGGTGGTCCGCAGATACGCAGTATTTT
TRBJ2-2,-,TRBV2,-,CASSEWRGNTGELFF,TGTGCCAGCAGTGAATGGCGGGGGAACACCGGGGAGCTGTTTTTT
TRBJ2-4,-,TRBV10-3,TRBD1,CATAGTGGANIQYF,TGTGCCACCGCCGGGACAGGGGGCGCCAACATTCAGTACTTC
TRBJ1-6,-,TRBV6-1,-,CASSALFSGEQNSPLHF,TGTGCCAGCAGTGCCCTTTTCTCAGGGGAACAGAATTCACCCCTCCACTTT
TRBJ2-5,-,TRBV12-5,TRBD1,CASGLGQGVIQETQYF,TGTGCTAGTGGTTTGGGACAGGGGGTTATCCAAGAGACCCAGTACTTC
TRBJ2-6,-,TRBV7-9,-,CASSLVGSGANVLTF,TGTGCCAGCAGCTTAGTGGGATCTGGGGCCAACGTCCTGACTTTC
TRBJ1-2,-,TRBV30,TRBD1,CAWSVGGQGAYGYTF,TGTGCCTGGAGTGTTGGCGGGCAGGGGGCCTATGGCTACACCTTC
TRBJ2-7,-,TRBV5-1,-,CASSLTTGILYEQYF,TGCGCCAGCAGCTTAACAACAGGGATTCTCTACGAGCAGTACTTC
TRBJ1-3,-,TRBV18,-,CASSPSSGGENTIYF,TGTGCCAGCTCACCAAGTTCCGGGGGTGAAAACACCATATATTTT
TRBJ1-2,-,TRBV28,-,CASSLYSQGYTF,TGTGCCAGCAGTCTTTACAGCCAAGGCTACACCTTC
TRBJ2-1,-,TRBV6-1,-,CASSAHLDGEQFF,TGTGCCAGCAGTGCGCACTTAGATGGTGAGCAGTTCTTC
TRBJ2-3,-,TRBV27,-,CASSLTPASDTQYF,TGTGCCAGCAGTTTAACTCCAGCCTCAGATACGCAGTATTTT
TRBJ2-7,-,TRBV28,-,CASSPGGPYEQYF,TGTGCCAGCAGTCCTGGAGGCCCCTACGAGCAGTACTTC
TRBJ2-1,-,TRBV10-2,TRBD1,CASSPGQGRNSYNEQFF,TGCGCCAGCAGCCCTGGACAGGGTAGAAACTCCTACAATGAGCAGTTCTTC
TRBJ2-3,-,TRBV4-3,-,CASSQDLRGRADTQYF,TGCGCCAGCAGCCAAGATTTGAGGGGGAGGGCAGATACGCAGTATTTT
TRBJ2-5,-,TRBV5-1,TRBD2,CASGPSGGGQETQYF,TGCGCCTCTGGCCCTAGCGGGGGGGGGCAAGAGACCCAGTACTTC
TRBJ1-2,-,TRBV27,-,CASRGSGAASYGYTF,TGTGCCAGCAGGGGATCCGGGGCAGCAAGCTATGGCTACACCTTC
TRBJ2-1,-,TRBV2,-,CASSRARGLVNEQFF,TGTGCCAGCAGTAGGGCCAGGGGACTTGTCAATGAGCAGTTCTTC
TRBJ2-1,-,TRBV18,TRBD2,CASSPKGTSGGPYNEQFF,TGTGCCAGCTCACCAAAAGGGACTAGCGGAGGGCCCTACAATGAGCAGTTCTTC
TRBJ2-7,-,TRBV2,-,CASMPDSYEQYF,TGTGCCAGCATGCCAGATAGCTACGAGCAGTACTTC
TRBJ2-7,-,TRBV5-1,-,CASSLDTGASYEQYF,TGCGCCAGCAGCTTGGATACAGGTGCCTCCTACGAGCAGTACTTC
TRBJ1-2,-,TRBV10-3,TRBD1,CAISDSPGGNYGYTF,TGTGCCATCAGTGATTCCCCAGGGGGCAACTATGGCTACACCTTC
TRBJ2-2,once,TRBV4-3,-,CASSQEVYGTGELFF,TGCGCCAGCAGCCAAGAAGTTTACGGCACCGGGGAGCTGTTTTTT
TRBJ1-6,-,TRBV2,-,CASTLGRAYNSPLHF,TGTGCCAGCACTCTAGGGCGGGCCTATAATTCACCCCTCCACTTT
TRBJ1-1,-,TRBV6-1,-,CASSVTANTEAFF,TGTGCCAGCAGTGTGACAGCGAACACTGAAGCTTTCTTT
TRBJ2-2,-,TRBV4-3,TRBD2,CASSQGLVNTGELFF,TGCGCCAGCAGCCAGGGACTAGTTAACACCGGGGAGCTGTTTTTT